Listed below are T cell receptor beta chains from one sample, sequenced in a study of blood T cell repertoires in COVID-19. The data were produced by immunoSEQ multiplex PCR, yet TCRdb's version contains in-frame clones alone and is incomplete. The data show 400,000 or so clones, with about 90% seen just once and approximately 0.92% held by the top ten. Sequencing was done on a sample of peripheral blood. The origin of the receptors is a man younger than 30 with COVID-19, enrolled during active disease. Each CDR3 is given with its conserved first and last residue. Fields, in order: J gene, V gene, clone size, CDR3 length, D gene, CDR3 DNA, CDR3 protein. The D gene is left open where the match is weak. Expanded clones get a size class; other rows say once, few or many, or leave the size out.

J gene: TRBJ2-1
V gene: TRBV15
clone size: -
CDR3 length: 15
D gene: -
CDR3 DNA: TGTGCCACCAGCAAGTTCCAGGGCCCTCACGGTGAGCAGTTCTTC
CDR3 protein: CATSKFQGPHGEQFF

J gene: TRBJ1-3
V gene: TRBV30
clone size: -
CDR3 length: 14
D gene: -
CDR3 DNA: TGTGCCTGGAGTGTGTTTCGCGGGAGAAACACCATATATTTT
CDR3 protein: CAWSVFRGRNTIYF

J gene: TRBJ2-2
V gene: TRBV11-3
clone size: -
CDR3 length: 14
D gene: TRBD1
CDR3 DNA: TGTGCCAGCAGCCATGCGACAGGGGCCGGGGAGCTGTTTTTT
CDR3 protein: CASSHATGAGELFF

J gene: TRBJ2-3
V gene: TRBV18
clone size: -
CDR3 length: 15
D gene: TRBD1
CDR3 DNA: TGTGCCAGCTCACGAGGGACAGGGGGTACAGATACGCAGTATTTT
CDR3 protein: CASSRGTGGTDTQYF

J gene: TRBJ1-1
V gene: TRBV6-6
clone size: once
CDR3 length: 13
D gene: -
CDR3 DNA: TGTGCCAGCAGTTACCTACCTCGGGGTGAGGCTTTCTTT
CDR3 protein: CASSYLPRGEAFF

J gene: TRBJ1-1
V gene: TRBV2
clone size: -
CDR3 length: 14
D gene: -
CDR3 DNA: TGTGCCAGCAGTCCCATTCCTCAGGGGCCGGAGGCTTTCTTT
CDR3 protein: CASSPIPQGPEAFF

J gene: TRBJ2-1
V gene: TRBV6-5
clone size: -
CDR3 length: 14
D gene: TRBD2
CDR3 DNA: TGTGCCAGCAGTTCCGGACTAGCGGGGAAGGCGCAGTTCTTC
CDR3 protein: CASSSGLAGKAQFF

J gene: TRBJ2-7
V gene: TRBV11-2
clone size: -
CDR3 length: 15
D gene: TRBD1
CDR3 DNA: TGTGCCAGCAGCTTAGATAGACAGGGGGCCTACGAGCAGTACTTC
CDR3 protein: CASSLDRQGAYEQYF

J gene: TRBJ2-7
V gene: TRBV6-2/TRBV6-3
clone size: -
CDR3 length: 13
D gene: TRBD1
CDR3 DNA: TGTGCCAGCAGCTCGGACAGGGGTTACGAGCAGTACTTC
CDR3 protein: CASSSDRGYEQYF

J gene: TRBJ2-7
V gene: TRBV7-2
clone size: -
CDR3 length: 15
D gene: -
CDR3 DNA: TGTGCCAGCAGCCCCTTAGCCAATCCCTCCTACGAGCAGTACTTC
CDR3 protein: CASSPLANPSYEQYF